What follows are 12 T cell receptor beta chains derived from one specimen sequenced in a study of T-cell memory formation after mild COVID-19. TCRdb fed the 5' RACE reads into MiXCR, producing one record per CDR3 protein. The sample includes 350,000 to 500,000 distinct CDR3 sequences, 23% seen only once; the top ten take about 12%. The sample taken for sequencing was PBMCs or a T cell subset sorted from them (not recorded which). The source is an adult woman who had mild COVID-19 (a few samples of this study predate the infection). Cell type and time point are not known.

The V call is TRBV11-2, the J call TRBJ2-3; 9 nucleotides line up with TRBD2. This CDR3 has 17 amino acids. The ends lost 5 bases at V and 3 bases at J; junction bases unmatched: 12. Germline V lookup: CDR1 SGHAT, CDR2 FQNNGV. Here the CDR3 DNA reads TGTGCCAGCAGCCGGGCTGGGAGCGGGGGGCATACAGATACGCAGTATTTT. It translates to CASSRAGSGGHTDTQYF. Full variable domain (rest looked up from reference TRBV11-2 and TRBJ2-3): EAGVAQSPRYKIIEKRQSVAFWCNPISGHATLYWYQQILGQGPKLLIQFQNNGVVDDSQLPKDRFSAERLKGVDSTLKIQPAKLEDSAVYLCASSRAGSGGHTDTQYFGPGTRLTVL.

The gene calls are TRBV5-1 and TRBJ1-2; D is unresolved. This CDR3 is built from 15 residues. Germline V gene data show CDR1 as SGHRS and CDR2 as YFSETQ. Trimming shortened V by 2 bases and J by 4 bases, and 15 bases separated the two germline ends. The CDR3 protein is CASSLDIEDVYGYTF. CDR3 coding DNA: TGCGCCAGCAGCTTAGATATAGAGGATGTCTATGGCTACACCTTC. Drawing the rest from reference TRBV5-1 and TRBJ1-2, the complete variable domain is KAGVTQTPRYLIKTRGQQVTLSCSPISGHRSVSWYQQTPGQGLQFLFEYFSETQRNKGNFPGRFSGRQFSNSRSEMNVSTLELGDSALYLCASSLDIEDVYGYTFGSGTRLTVV.

The chain joins TRBV27 to TRBJ2-6; D is unresolved. Germline CDR1 is MNHEY and CDR2 is SMNVEV (reference sequence). Trimming took off 10 bases at V and 4 bases at J, with 14 bases between the two ends. CDR3 length: 14 amino acids. The CDR3 DNA sequence: TGTGCCACCCGGCCCTACAGCGGGGCCAACGTCCTGACTTTC. Its translation: CATRPYSGANVLTF.

This clonotype was detected only a few times. The V call is TRBV20-1, the J call TRBJ2-1; unclear D gene. The germline CDR1 and CDR2 sequences are DFQATT and SNEGSKA (reference sequence). V dropped 6 bases and J dropped 7 bases, with 10 bases sitting between them. This CDR3 has 11 residues. The chain's CDR3 is CSALKANEQFF. For the CDR3, the DNA is TGCAGTGCCCTGAAGGCGAATGAGCAGTTCTTC.

V usage is TRBV12-3 or TRBV12-4 and J usage is TRBJ1-5; D remains ambiguous. Deletions cut 3 bases from V and 4 bases from J, with 7 bases between. This CDR3 contains 13 residues. For the CDR3, the DNA is TGTGCCAGCAGTTTCTTTGGGAATCAGCCCCAGCATTTT. Translated, it gives CASSFFGNQPQHF.

V and J are TRBV6-6 and TRBJ2-5; the D gene could be TRBD1 or TRBD2 (6 bases each). The length of the CDR3 is 13 residues. Looked up from germline, CDR1 is MNHNY and CDR2 is SVGAGI (reference sequence). V was clipped by 7 bases and J by 7 bases, with 16 bases between them. The CDR3 nucleotides read TGTGCCAGCACTCGAAGGGGGGAGCGGACCCAGTACTTC. Its translation is CASTRRGERTQYF.

The rearrangement joins TRBV25-1 to TRBJ2-3, with D possibly matching TRBD2 (5 bases). V gave up 0 bases and J gave up 2 bases, with 12 bases separating them. Per the germline V gene, CDR1 is MGHDK and CDR2 is SYGVNS. The CDR3 covers 16 residues. The CDR3 reads CASSEYIGVATDTQYF. The CDR3 coding sequence is TGTGCCAGCAGTGAATATATCGGGGTGGCCACAGATACGCAGTATTTT.

This clonotype was detected only a few times. The chain joins TRBV20-1 to TRBJ2-7; no clear D. Germline V gene data show CDR1 as DFQATT and CDR2 as SNEGSKA (reference sequence). V was trimmed by 6 bases and J by 4 bases, leaving 19 bases between them. The CDR3 extends over 14 amino acids. CDR3 nucleotide sequence: TGCAGTGCGCCGAATAGTCGCGGCAAGTACGAGCAGTACTTC. Its translation is CSAPNSRGKYEQYF.

This chain joins TRBV28 and TRBJ2-7; 8 bases match TRBD1. V gave up 11 bases and J gave up 6 bases; unmatched junction bases: 6. CDR3 length equals 11 residues. Germline loops: CDR1 MDHEN, CDR2 SYDVKM. The CDR3 region has the DNA TGTGCCCTGGGACAGGTCGGCGAGCAGTACTTC. Amino acids: CALGQVGEQYF.

The chain recombines TRBV18 with TRBJ1-2; D uncertain. Germline V gene sequence: CDR1 KGHSH, CDR2 LQKENI. The ends were cut back, 6 bases at V and 6 bases at J, with 20 bases in the middle. The CDR3 is 15 residues long. CDR3 protein: CASSPSTIPRDGYTF. The CDR3 region has the DNA TGTGCCAGCTCCCCCAGCACTATTCCGAGGGATGGCTACACCTTC.

This clonotype occurred a few times. The chain combines TRBV11-3 with TRBJ2-1; a weak D match, TRBD2 (5 bases). Germline V CDR1 and CDR2: SGHNT, YENEEA. V lost 3 bases to trimming and J lost 8 bases, with 20 bases between them. The CDR3 totals 16 residues. The CDR3 is CASSFSGKSLRDEQFF. The DNA for the CDR3 is TGTGCCAGCAGCTTTTCCGGAAAATCTCTGAGGGATGAGCAGTTCTTC.

The V gene is TRBV18, the J gene TRBJ2-1, with D possibly matching TRBD2 (5 bases). Germline CDR1 and CDR2: KGHSH and LQKENI. V was cut by 1 base and J by 0 bases, with 13 bases left in between. This CDR3 is built from 17 residues. The CDR3 bases are TGTGCCAGCTCACCACTCAGCGGCCCGAGCTCCTACAATGAGCAGTTCTTC. Protein product: CASSPLSGPSSYNEQFF.